A selection of T cell receptor beta chains follows, all from one sample in a study of CD8 T cells in ankylosing spondylitis. TCRdb passed the 5' RACE reads through MiXCR, listing each CDR3 protein once. The table lists 700,000 or so distinct CDR3 sequences, over 15% of them singletons. Source material: blood, either unsorted or a sorted T cell fraction (not recorded which). These receptors all come from a male donor with ankylosing spondylitis. Each CDR3 is given with its conserved first and last residue. The D gene is left open where the match is weak. Rows give clone size only sometimes, using once, few, many, or a class for an expanded clone.

j_call v_call clone_size d_call cdr3_aa cdr3_nt
TRBJ2-3 TRBV12-3/TRBV12-4 . TRBD2 CASSRGTSGSLGTDTQYF TGTGCCAGCAGCCGCGGGACTAGCGGGTCTCTTGGCACAGATACGCAGTATTTT
TRBJ2-3 TRBV7-9 . . CASSLGQKPPSTDTQYF TGTGCCAGCAGCTTAGGTCAAAAACCTCCTAGCACAGATACGCAGTATTTT
TRBJ1-1 TRBV29-1 few . CSVEEAGLQNTEAFF TGCAGCGTTGAAGAGGCAGGCCTGCAGAACACTGAAGCTTTCTTT
TRBJ2-1 TRBV5-6 few . CASSGLNEQFF TGTGCCAGCAGCGGCCTCAATGAGCAGTTCTTC
TRBJ2-7 TRBV10-3 . TRBD2 CAISPGGTYEQYF TGTGCCATCAGCCCGGGAGGCACCTACGAGCAGTACTTC
TRBJ1-5 TRBV11-3 few . CASSLGLPQGRNQPQHF TGTGCCAGCAGCTTAGGTCTACCCCAGGGGCGGAATCAGCCCCAGCATTTT
TRBJ1-5 TRBV12-3/TRBV12-4 few . CASSLASTVVNQPQHF TGTGCCAGCAGTTTAGCTAGTACAGTAGTCAATCAGCCCCAGCATTTT
TRBJ2-5 TRBV5-1 . . CASSLVAGSEETQYF TGCGCCAGCAGCTTGGTTGCAGGCAGTGAAGAGACCCAGTACTTC
TRBJ2-7 TRBV4-3 few TRBD2 CASSQESGRAFEQYF TGCGCCAGCAGCCAAGAGAGCGGGAGGGCCTTCGAGCAGTACTTC
TRBJ2-7 TRBV5-1 . . CASSLEGGYEYF TGCGCCAGCAGCTTGGAAGGAGGGTATGAGTACTTC
TRBJ1-1 TRBV24-1 . TRBD1 CATSGDRGAEAFF TGTGCCACCAGTGGGGACAGAGGGGCTGAAGCTTTCTTT
TRBJ2-7 TRBV25-1 few TRBD2 CASSAPKAGVSEQYF TGTGCCAGCAGTGCCCCCAAAGCGGGAGTCTCCGAGCAGTACTTC
TRBJ2-1 TRBV12-3/TRBV12-4 . . CASSLSGRKEQFF TGTGCCAGCAGTTTATCAGGGCGTAAAGAGCAGTTCTTC
TRBJ2-3 TRBV4-2 . . CASSQVGSSADTQYF TGTGCCAGCAGCCAAGTGGGGTCCTCCGCAGATACGCAGTATTTT
TRBJ2-1 TRBV7-3 few . CASSLGTTAYNEQFF TGTGCCAGCAGCTTAGGGACGACGGCCTACAATGAGCAGTTCTTC
TRBJ2-3 TRBV12-3/TRBV12-4 few TRBD1 CASSKDRVTDTQYF TGTGCCAGCAGCAAAGACAGGGTAACAGATACGCAGTATTTT
TRBJ1-1 TRBV9 many . CASSVGAYYGSEAFF TGTGCCAGCAGCGTTGGGGCGTACTACGGGTCGGAAGCTTTCTTT
TRBJ2-7 TRBV12-3/TRBV12-4 few TRBD2 CASSKLANEQYF TGTGCCAGCAGCAAACTAGCGAACGAGCAGTACTTC
TRBJ2-7 TRBV5-6 few . CASSGGQLGYEQYF TGTGCCAGCAGCGGCGGACAATTGGGTTACGAGCAGTACTTC
TRBJ1-1 TRBV24-1 . . CATSDSRTPTEAFF TGTGCCACCAGTGATTCCCGGACACCGACTGAAGCTTTCTTT
TRBJ2-3 TRBV4-1 few . CASSQVLDTQYF TGCGCCAGCAGCCAAGTATTAGATACGCAGTATTTT
TRBJ2-5 TRBV5-1 . TRBD2 CASSPGLAGAVIPETQYF TGCGCCAGCAGCCCCGGACTAGCGGGAGCGGTAATCCCAGAGACCCAGTACTTC
TRBJ2-3 TRBV7-6 . . CASSLGFRGSSHTRDTQYF TGTGCCAGCAGCTTGGGATTCCGAGGGAGCTCACACACACGAGATACGCAGTATTTT
TRBJ1-1 TRBV3-1 . . CASSQEGGQAEAFF TGTGCCAGCAGCCAAGAGGGGGGGCAGGCTGAAGCTTTCTTT
TRBJ2-3 TRBV15 . . CATSPYGGEADTQYF TGTGCCACCAGCCCCTACGGGGGTGAGGCAGATACGCAGTATTTT
TRBJ2-3 TRBV29-1 few . CSVESDIEGDTQYF TGCAGCGTTGAATCCGACATTGAGGGAGATACGCAGTATTTT
TRBJ2-5 TRBV5-1 . . CASSLGRGKAETQYF TGCGCCAGCAGCTTGGGTCGGGGAAAGGCGGAGACCCAGTACTTC
TRBJ2-7 TRBV5-8 . . CASSRVGAASYEQYF TGTGCCAGCAGCCGAGTGGGGGCTGCCTCCTACGAGCAGTACTTC
TRBJ1-4 TRBV29-1 many . CSVRGTKNQAEKLFF TGCAGCGTTCGCGGGACTAAAAATCAAGCTGAAAAACTGTTTTTT
TRBJ2-3 TRBV29-1 few TRBD2 CSITGGYEDTQYF TGCAGCATAACGGGGGGGTATGAAGATACGCAGTATTTT
TRBJ2-1 TRBV5-1 many . CASSLGAGSYNEQFF TGTGCCAGCAGTTTAGGAGCGGGCTCCTACAATGAGCAGTTCTTC
TRBJ1-6 TRBV3-1 once TRBD1 CASSQGTGINSPLHF TGTGCCAGCAGCCAGGGGACAGGGATAAATTCACCCCTCCACTTT
TRBJ1-1 TRBV6-6 . . CASSYPRDTEAFF TGTGCCAGCAGTTACCCTAGGGACACTGAAGCTTTCTTT
TRBJ2-7 TRBV4-3 . . CASSQARTGVRGEQYF TGCGCCAGCAGCCAAGCCCGCACCGGAGTCCGAGGCGAGCAGTACTTC
TRBJ2-1 TRBV28 once TRBD2 CASSSSGLAGVWEQFF TGTGCCAGCAGTTCGTCGGGACTAGCGGGAGTTTGGGAGCAGTTCTTC
TRBJ2-1 TRBV29-1 few . CSVEDLVDTLNNEQFF TGCAGCGTTGAAGATCTGGTAGATACCCTAAACAATGAGCAGTTCTTC
TRBJ1-4 TRBV5-1 . . CASSMDGNEKLFF TGCGCCAGCAGCATGGACGGGAATGAAAAACTGTTTTTT
TRBJ2-5 TRBV4-1 few TRBD2 CASSPLDGLAEETQYF TGCGCCAGCAGCCCCTTAGACGGACTAGCCGAAGAGACCCAGTACTTC
TRBJ2-7 TRBV29-1 . TRBD2 CSVELAGQSERSEQYF TGCAGCGTCGAACTAGCGGGGCAAAGTGAGAGAAGCGAGCAGTACTTC
TRBJ1-2 TRBV5-1 many TRBD1 CASSLDRDRRFGYTF TGCGCCAGCAGCCTGGACAGGGATCGACGATTCGGCTACACCTTC
TRBJ2-7 TRBV24-1 . . CATSAPDSYEQYF TGTGCCACCAGTGCCCCAGACTCCTACGAGCAGTACTTC
TRBJ2-1 TRBV4-1 many TRBD1 CASSQDRGQDEQFF TGCGCCAGCAGCCAAGATCGCGGACAGGATGAGCAGTTCTTC
TRBJ2-1 TRBV7-3 once TRBD2 CASSLKGRTSGSFNNEQFF TGTGCCAGCAGCTTAAAAGGGCGGACTAGCGGGAGTTTCAACAATGAGCAGTTCTTC
TRBJ2-2 TRBV7-9 . . CASSFQGRTGELFF TGTGCCAGCAGCTTTCAGGGGCGCACCGGGGAGCTGTTTTTT
TRBJ1-5 TRBV6-1 . TRBD1 CASRGAVGTDTQHF TGTGCCAGCAGGGGTGCGGTGGGGACAGATACGCAGCATTTT
TRBJ2-5 TRBV27 . . CASSLSLGIPQETQYF TGTGCCAGCAGTTTATCGCTGGGAATCCCCCAAGAGACCCAGTACTTC
TRBJ2-6 TRBV11-2 few . CASSLDGILRSSGANVLTF TGTGCCAGCAGCTTAGACGGGATCCTAAGGAGCTCTGGGGCCAACGTCCTGACTTTC